This T cell receptor beta chain was captured by sequencing in a study of early T cells in non-severe SARS-CoV-2 infection. Study context: Sequenced material consisted of bulk RNA (from unsorted whole blood), and chains were unpaired. Study-wide points: VDJdb-based matching was biased toward anti-spike CD8 responses and missed private and CD4 specificities.

Unique molecular identifiers (one per individual cDNA molecule) were attached. TCRdb passed the 5' RACE reads through MiXCR, listing each CDR3 protein once. The sample shows some 50,000 distinct CDR3 sequences, approximately 5.9% of them seen only once. V lost 4 bases to trimming and J lost 7 bases; unmatched junction nucleotides: 16. From germline, CDR1 is DFQATT and CDR2 SNEGSKA (reference sequence). The CDR3 totals 16 residues. At least ten counts were recorded for this clonotype. What it binds is not known. Sequences were derived from whole blood, sampled at baseline. The gene calls are TRBV20-1 and TRBJ2-5, with 9 positions matching TRBD2. The sequence came from an adult who was a healthcare worker with PCR-confirmed SARS-CoV-2 infection or an uninfected control (not recorded which). The CDR3 sequence: CSAKGVAGGLQGTQYF. CDR3 in DNA: TGCAGTGCTAAGGGTGTGGCGGGAGGGCTCCAGGGGACCCAGTACTTC.